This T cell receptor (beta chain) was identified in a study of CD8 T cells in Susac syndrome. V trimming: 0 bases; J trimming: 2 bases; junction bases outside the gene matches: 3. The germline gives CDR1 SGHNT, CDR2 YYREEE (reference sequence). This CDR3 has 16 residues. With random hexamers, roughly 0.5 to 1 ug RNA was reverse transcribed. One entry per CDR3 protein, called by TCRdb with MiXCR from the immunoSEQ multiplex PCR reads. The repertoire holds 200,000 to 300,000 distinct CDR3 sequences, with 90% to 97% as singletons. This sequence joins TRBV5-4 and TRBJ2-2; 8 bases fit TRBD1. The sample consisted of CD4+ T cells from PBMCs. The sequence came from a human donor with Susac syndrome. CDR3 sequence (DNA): TGTGCCAGCAGCTTGGCGCAGGGGGCCAACACCGGGGAGCTGTTTTTT. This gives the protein CASSLAQGANTGELFF.